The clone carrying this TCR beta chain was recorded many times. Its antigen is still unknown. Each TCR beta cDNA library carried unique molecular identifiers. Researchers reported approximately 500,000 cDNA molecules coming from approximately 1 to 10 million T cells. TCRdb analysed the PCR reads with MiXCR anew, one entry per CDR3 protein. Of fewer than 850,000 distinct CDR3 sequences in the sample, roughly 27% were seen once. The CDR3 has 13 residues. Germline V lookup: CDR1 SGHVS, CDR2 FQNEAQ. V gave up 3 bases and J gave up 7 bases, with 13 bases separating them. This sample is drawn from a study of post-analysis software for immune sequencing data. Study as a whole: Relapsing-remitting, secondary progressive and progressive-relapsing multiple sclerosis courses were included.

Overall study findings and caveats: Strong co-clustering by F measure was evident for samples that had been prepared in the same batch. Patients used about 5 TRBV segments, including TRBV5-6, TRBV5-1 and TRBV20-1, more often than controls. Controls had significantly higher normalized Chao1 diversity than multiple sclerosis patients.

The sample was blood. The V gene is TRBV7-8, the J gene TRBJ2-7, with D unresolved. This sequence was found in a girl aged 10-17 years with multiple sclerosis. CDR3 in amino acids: CASSFSQLREQYF. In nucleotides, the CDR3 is TGTGCCAGCAGCTTTAGTCAACTAAGGGAGCAGTACTTC.